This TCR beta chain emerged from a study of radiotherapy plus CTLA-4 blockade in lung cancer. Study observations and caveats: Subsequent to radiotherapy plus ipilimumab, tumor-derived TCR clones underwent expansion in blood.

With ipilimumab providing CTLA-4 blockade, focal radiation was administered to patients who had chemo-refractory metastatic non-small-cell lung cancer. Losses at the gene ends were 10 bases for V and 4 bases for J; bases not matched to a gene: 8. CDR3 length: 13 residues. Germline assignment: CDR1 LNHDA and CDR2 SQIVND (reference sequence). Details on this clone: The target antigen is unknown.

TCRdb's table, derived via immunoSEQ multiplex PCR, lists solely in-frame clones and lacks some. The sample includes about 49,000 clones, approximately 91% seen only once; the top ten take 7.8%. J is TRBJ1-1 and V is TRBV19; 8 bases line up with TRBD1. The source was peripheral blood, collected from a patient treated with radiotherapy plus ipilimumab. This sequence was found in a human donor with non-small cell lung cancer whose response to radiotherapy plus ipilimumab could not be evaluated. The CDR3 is CATQGAGGTEAFF. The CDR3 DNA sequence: TGTGCCACCCAGGGGGCTGGGGGCACTGAAGCTTTCTTT.